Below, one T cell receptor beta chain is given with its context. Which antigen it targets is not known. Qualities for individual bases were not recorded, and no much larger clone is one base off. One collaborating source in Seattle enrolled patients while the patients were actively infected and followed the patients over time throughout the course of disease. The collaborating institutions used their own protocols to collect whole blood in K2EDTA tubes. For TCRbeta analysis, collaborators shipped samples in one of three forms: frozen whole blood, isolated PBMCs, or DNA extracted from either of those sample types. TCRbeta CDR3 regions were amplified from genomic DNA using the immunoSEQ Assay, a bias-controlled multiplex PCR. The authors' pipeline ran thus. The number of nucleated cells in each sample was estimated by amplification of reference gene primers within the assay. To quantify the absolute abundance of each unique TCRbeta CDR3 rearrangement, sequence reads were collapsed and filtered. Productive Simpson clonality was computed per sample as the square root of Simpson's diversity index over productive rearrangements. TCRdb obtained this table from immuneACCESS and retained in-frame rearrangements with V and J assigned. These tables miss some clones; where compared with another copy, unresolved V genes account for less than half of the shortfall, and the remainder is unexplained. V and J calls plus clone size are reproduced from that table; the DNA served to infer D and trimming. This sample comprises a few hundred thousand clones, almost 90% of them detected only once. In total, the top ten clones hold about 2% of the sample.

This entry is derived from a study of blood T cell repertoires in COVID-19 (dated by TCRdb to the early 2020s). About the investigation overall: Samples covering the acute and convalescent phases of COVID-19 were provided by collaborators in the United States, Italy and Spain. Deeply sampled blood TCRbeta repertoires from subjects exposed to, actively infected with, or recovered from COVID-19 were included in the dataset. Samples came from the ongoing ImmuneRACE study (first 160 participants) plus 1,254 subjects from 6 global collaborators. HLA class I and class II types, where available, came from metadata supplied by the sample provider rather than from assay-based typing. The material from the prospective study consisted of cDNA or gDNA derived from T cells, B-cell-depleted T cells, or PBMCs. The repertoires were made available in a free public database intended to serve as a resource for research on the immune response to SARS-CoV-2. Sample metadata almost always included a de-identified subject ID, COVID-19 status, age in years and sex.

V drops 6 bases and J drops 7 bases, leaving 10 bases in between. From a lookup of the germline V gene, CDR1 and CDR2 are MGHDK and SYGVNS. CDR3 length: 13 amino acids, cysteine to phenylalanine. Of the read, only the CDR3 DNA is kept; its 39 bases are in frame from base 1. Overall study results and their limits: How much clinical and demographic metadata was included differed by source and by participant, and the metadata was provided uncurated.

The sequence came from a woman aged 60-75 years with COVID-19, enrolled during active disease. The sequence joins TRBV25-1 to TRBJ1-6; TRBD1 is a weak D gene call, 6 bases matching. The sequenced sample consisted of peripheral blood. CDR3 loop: CASRQGENSPLHF. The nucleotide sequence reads TGTGCCAGCAGACAGGGAGAGAATTCACCCCTCCACTTT. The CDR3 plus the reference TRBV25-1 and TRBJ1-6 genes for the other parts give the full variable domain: EADIYQTPRYLVIGTGKKITLECSQTMGHDKMYWYQQDPGMELHLIHYSYGVNSTEKGDLSSESTVSRIRTEHFPLTLESARPSHTSQYLCASRQGENSPLHFGNGTRLTVT.